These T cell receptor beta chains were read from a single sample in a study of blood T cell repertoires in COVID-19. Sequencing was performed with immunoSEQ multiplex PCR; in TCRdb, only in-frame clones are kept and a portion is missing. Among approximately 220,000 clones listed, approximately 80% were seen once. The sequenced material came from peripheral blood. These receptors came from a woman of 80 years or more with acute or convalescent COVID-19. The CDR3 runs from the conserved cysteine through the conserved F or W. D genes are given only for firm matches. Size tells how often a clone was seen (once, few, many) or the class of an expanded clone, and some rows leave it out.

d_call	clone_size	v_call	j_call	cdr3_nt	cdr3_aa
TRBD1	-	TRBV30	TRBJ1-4	TGTGCCTGGAGTGTGGGACAGGGAGTAGATGAAAAACTGTTTTTT	CAWSVGQGVDEKLFF
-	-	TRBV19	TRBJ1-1	TGTGCCAGTAGTATCCGAGGCCCAACTGAAGCTTTCTTT	CASSIRGPTEAFF
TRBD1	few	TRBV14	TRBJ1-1	TGTGCCAGCAGTCGCAACAGGGGAACTGAAGCTTTCTTT	CASSRNRGTEAFF
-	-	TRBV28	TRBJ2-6	TGTGCCAGCAGTTTCAGTGGGCAAGGCACTGGGGCCAACGTCCTGACTTTC	CASSFSGQGTGANVLTF
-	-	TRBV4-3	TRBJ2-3	TGCGCCAGCAGCCAAGATAGCGTGCCAGCCGGAGATACGCAGTATTTT	CASSQDSVPAGDTQYF
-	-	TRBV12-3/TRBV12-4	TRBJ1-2	TGTGCCAGCAGTTTAACGGCAGGTGGCTACACCTTC	CASSLTAGGYTF
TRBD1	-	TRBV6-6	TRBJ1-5	TGTGCCAGCAGTTACGGACAGGGGGTTAGTCAGCCCCAGCATTTT	CASSYGQGVSQPQHF
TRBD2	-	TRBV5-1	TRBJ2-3	TGCGCCAGCGGTCCCCGGGGACTAGCTTCAGATACGCAGTATTTT	CASGPRGLASDTQYF
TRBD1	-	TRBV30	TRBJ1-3	TGTGCCTGGCAGGGGGCGAATGGAAACACCATATATTTT	CAWQGANGNTIYF
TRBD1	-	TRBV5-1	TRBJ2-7	TGCGCCAGCAGCTTGGCAGGGGGCGAGGTCTTCTACGAGCAGTACTTC	CASSLAGGEVFYEQYF
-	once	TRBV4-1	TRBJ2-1	TGCGCCAGCAGCCAACAGAGGGAGGCCAGAAATGGTGAGCAGTTCTTC	CASSQQREARNGEQFF
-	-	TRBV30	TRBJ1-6	TGTGCCTGGAGTGTAAGCATCCGTCTAAATAATTCACCCCTCCACTTT	CAWSVSIRLNNSPLHF
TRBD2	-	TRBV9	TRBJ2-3	TGTGCCAGCAGCGGGACTAGCGGTAGCACAGATACGCAGTATTTT	CASSGTSGSTDTQYF
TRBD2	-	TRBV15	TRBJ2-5	TGTGCCACCAGCAGAGTCGGGACTACGGGGGTGACCCAGTACTTC	CATSRVGTTGVTQYF
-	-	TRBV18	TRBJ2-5	TGTGCCAGCTCACGAGAAGAGACCCAGTACTTC	CASSREETQYF
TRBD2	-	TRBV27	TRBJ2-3	TGTGCCAGCAGTTTCCCAAGCGGGGGGGGCACAGATACGCAGTATTTT	CASSFPSGGGTDTQYF
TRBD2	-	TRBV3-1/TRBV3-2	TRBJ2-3	TGTGCCAGCAGCCTTAGCGGGAGCACAGATACGCAGTATTTT	CASSLSGSTDTQYF
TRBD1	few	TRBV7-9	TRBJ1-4	TGTGCCAGCAGCGAGGGACAGGAAAATGAAAAACTGTTTTTT	CASSEGQENEKLFF
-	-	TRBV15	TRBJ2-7	TGTGCCACCAGCAGAGATCGGGGAGGGGGGAGGAGTGAGCAGTACTTC	CATSRDRGGGRSEQYF
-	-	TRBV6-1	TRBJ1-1	TGTGCCAGCAGTGAGGGAGGGGAGAACACTGAAGCTTTCTTT	CASSEGGENTEAFF